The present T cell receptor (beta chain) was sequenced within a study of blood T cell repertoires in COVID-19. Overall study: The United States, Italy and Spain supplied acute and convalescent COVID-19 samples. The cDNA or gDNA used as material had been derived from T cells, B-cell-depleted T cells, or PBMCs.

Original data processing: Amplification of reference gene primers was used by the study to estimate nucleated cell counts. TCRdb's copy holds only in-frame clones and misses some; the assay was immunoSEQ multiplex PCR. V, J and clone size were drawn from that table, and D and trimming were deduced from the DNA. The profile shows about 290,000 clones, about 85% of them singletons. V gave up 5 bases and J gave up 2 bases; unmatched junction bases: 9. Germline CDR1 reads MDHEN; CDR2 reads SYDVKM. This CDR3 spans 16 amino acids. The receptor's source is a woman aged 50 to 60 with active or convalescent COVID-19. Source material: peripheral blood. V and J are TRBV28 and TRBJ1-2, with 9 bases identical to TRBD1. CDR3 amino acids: CASSLDRGGWNYGYTF. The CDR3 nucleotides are TGTGCCAGCAGTCTGGACAGGGGTGGCTGGAACTATGGCTACACCTTC.